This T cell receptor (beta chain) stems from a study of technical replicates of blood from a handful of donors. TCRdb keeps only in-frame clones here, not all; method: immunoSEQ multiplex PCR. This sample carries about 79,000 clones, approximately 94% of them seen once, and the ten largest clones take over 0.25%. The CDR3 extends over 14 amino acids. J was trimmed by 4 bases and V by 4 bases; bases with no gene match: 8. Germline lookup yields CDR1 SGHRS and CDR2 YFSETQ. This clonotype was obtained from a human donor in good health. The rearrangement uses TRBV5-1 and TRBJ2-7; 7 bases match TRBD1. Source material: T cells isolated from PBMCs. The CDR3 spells CASSLQGVGYEQYF. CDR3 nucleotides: TGCGCCAGCAGCCTTCAGGGGGTTGGGTACGAGCAGTACTTC.